Listed here are 9 T cell receptor beta chains from one sample, sequenced in a study of shared clonotypes between healthy human individuals. The assay was immunoSEQ multiplex PCR, and TCRdb's table has in-frame clones only and misses some. The table shows approximately 2,200,000 clones, with about 92% occurring only once. It was CD45RO-negative cells, positively selected for CCR7, that made up naive CD8 cells, with terminally differentiated effector memory CD45RA+ cells excluded. Sequences were obtained from naive CD8+ T cells from PBMCs. The receptors were gathered from a man in his late teens or twenties in good health. Some clones in this sample may be carry-over from other donors' samples.

The V gene is TRBV7-9, the J gene TRBJ1-2, with D perhaps TRBD1 (5 bases). The germline V gene encodes CDR1 SEHNR and CDR2 FQNEAQ (reference sequence). This CDR3 has 14 amino acids. The V end was cut by 5 bases, the J end by 4 bases, with 14 bases between. Here the CDR3 DNA reads TGTGCCAGCAGCGTGGACGGGACGGTCTATGGCTACACCTTC. It codes for CASSVDGTVYGYTF.

This clone was recorded once. The chain has TRBV27 and TRBJ1-4; perhaps TRBD1 as D (5 bases). Germline V lookup: CDR1 MNHEY, CDR2 SMNVEV (reference sequence). The germline V and J ends were trimmed by 6 bases and 9 bases, with 17 bases remaining between them. The CDR3 extends over 14 amino acids. CDR3 in amino acids: CASSLGQGLKKLFF. For the CDR3, the DNA is TGTGCCAGCAGCCTGGGCCAGGGCCTTAAAAAACTGTTTTTT.

The V and J genes are TRBV30 and TRBJ2-6, with D maybe TRBD1 (6 bases). This CDR3 has 15 residues. Trimming stripped 2 bases from V and 0 bases from J, with 8 bases between. CDR1 and CDR2 from the germline V gene are GTSNPN and SVGIG (reference sequence). This chain's CDR3 is CAWSQDSSGANVLTF. DNA for the CDR3: TGTGCCTGGAGTCAGGACAGCTCTGGGGCCAACGTCCTGACTTTC.

The gene calls are TRBV27 and TRBJ2-7, with TRBD2 identical over 7 bases. CDR1 and CDR2 (germline): MNHEY, SMNVEV (reference sequence). The CDR3 consists of 13 residues. V was pared by 8 bases and J by 3 bases, with 7 bases of the junction left unmatched. The CDR3 sequence is CASGFLADYEQYF. CDR3 coding DNA: TGTGCCAGCGGCTTCCTAGCGGACTACGAGCAGTACTTC.

The J gene is TRBJ2-1, the V gene TRBV27, with D possibly TRBD1 on 6 matching bases. There are 14 residues in the CDR3. V gave up 7 bases and J gave up 2 bases, with 12 bases separating them. Germline CDR1 is MNHEY and CDR2 is SMNVEV (reference sequence). The CDR3 coding sequence is TGTGCCAGCACCTCCGGGACACCCTACAATGAGCAGTTCTTC. Encoded protein: CASTSGTPYNEQFF.

The V gene is TRBV27, the J gene TRBJ2-7; 9 nucleotides line up with TRBD2. This CDR3 region has 15 residues. Germline CDR1 MNHEY, CDR2 SMNVEV (reference sequence). Losses at the gene ends were 6 bases for V and 2 bases for J; bases not matched to a gene: 8. In DNA, the CDR3 is TGTGCCAGCAGCAGCAACCTAGCGGGACCCTACGAGCAGTACTTC. Translating gives CASSSNLAGPYEQYF.

The genes are TRBV9 and TRBJ2-5; D call uncertain. The ends were cut back, 0 bases at V and 2 bases at J, with 11 bases in the middle. Looked up from germline, CDR1 is SGDLS and CDR2 is YYNGEE. CDR3 size: 15 residues. The CDR3 spells CASSVGGRSQETQYF. The DNA of the CDR3 is TGTGCCAGCAGCGTAGGTGGCCGGTCACAAGAGACCCAGTACTTC.

The chain links TRBV9 to TRBJ1-5, with 7 bases identical to TRBD1. J was trimmed by 6 bases and V by 4 bases; bases with no gene match: 7. Germline-derived CDR1 and CDR2 are SGDLS and YYNGEE. The CDR3 loop spans 14 amino acids. The CDR3 sequence: CASSSHPGGQPQHF. CDR3 DNA sequence: TGTGCCAGCAGCTCCCACCCAGGGGGTCAGCCCCAGCATTTT.

The chain combines TRBV7-9 with TRBJ2-1, with D uncertain. V dropped 5 bases and J dropped 0 bases, with 14 bases sitting between them. Germline V CDR1 and CDR2: SEHNR, FQNEAQ (reference sequence). The CDR3 extends over 16 amino acids. CDR3 region: CASSIAFVGSYNEQFF. CDR3 bases: TGTGCCAGCAGCATCGCGTTTGTGGGCTCCTACAATGAGCAGTTCTTC. Supplemented by reference TRBV7-9 and TRBJ2-1, the full variable domain reads DTGVSQNPRHKITKRGQNVTFRCDPISEHNRLYWYRQTLGQGPEFLTYFQNEAQLEKSRLLSDRFSAERPKGSFSTLEIQRTEQGDSAMYLCASSIAFVGSYNEQFFGPGTRLTVL.